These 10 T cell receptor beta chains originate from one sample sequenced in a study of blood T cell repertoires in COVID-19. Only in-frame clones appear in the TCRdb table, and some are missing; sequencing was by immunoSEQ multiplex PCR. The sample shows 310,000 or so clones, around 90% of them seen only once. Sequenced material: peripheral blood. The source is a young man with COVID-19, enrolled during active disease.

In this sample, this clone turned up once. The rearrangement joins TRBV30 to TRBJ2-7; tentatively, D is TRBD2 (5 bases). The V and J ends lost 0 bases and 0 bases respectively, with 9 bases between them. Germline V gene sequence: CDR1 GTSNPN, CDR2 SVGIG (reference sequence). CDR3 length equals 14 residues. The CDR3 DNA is TGTGCCTGGAGTGTACGGGGAAGCTCCTACGAGCAGTACTTC. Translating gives CAWSVRGSSYEQYF.

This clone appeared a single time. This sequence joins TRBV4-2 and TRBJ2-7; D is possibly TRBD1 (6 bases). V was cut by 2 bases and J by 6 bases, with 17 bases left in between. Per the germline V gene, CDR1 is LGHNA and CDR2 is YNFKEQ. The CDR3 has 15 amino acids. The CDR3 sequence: CASSQSPGHAGEQYF. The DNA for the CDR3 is TGTGCCAGCAGCCAATCCCCGGGACATGCGGGCGAGCAGTACTTC.

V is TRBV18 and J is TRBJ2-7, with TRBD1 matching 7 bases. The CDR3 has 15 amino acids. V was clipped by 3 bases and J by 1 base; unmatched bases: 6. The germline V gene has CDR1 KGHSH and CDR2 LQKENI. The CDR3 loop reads CASSPATGPSYEQYF. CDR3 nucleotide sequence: TGTGCCAGCTCACCCGCGACAGGGCCTTCCTACGAGCAGTACTTC.

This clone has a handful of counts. The chain's CDR3 is CASSGQGGQPQHF. CDR3 coding DNA: TGTGCCAGTAGTGGACAGGGGGGTCAGCCCCAGCATTTT. This sequence joins TRBV19 and TRBJ1-5; 10 bases are a match to TRBD1. This CDR3 is built from 13 residues. The germline CDR1 and CDR2 sequences are LNHDA and SQIVND (reference sequence). V trimming: 5 bases; J trimming: 6 bases; junction bases outside the gene matches: 1.

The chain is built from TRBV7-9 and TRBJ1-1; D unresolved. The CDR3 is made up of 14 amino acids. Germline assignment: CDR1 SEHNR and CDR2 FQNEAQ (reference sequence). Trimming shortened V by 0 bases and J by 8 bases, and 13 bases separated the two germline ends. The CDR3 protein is CASSLASGQVEAFF. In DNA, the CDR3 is TGTGCCAGCAGCTTAGCCTCTGGGCAGGTGGAAGCTTTCTTT.

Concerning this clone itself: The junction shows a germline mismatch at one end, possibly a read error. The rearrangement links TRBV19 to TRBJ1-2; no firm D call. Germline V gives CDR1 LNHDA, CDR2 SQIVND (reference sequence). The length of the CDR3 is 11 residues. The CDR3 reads CASTPGRGLDF. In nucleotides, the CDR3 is TGTGCCAGTACCCCAGGCAGAGGACTAGACTTC.

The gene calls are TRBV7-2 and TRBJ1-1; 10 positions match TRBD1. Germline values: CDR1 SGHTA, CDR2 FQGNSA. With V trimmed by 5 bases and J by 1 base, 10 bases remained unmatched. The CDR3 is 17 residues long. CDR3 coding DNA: TGTGCCAGCAGCCATCGGACAGGGGGTTTGGGGAACACTGAAGCTTTCTTT. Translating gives CASSHRTGGLGNTEAFF. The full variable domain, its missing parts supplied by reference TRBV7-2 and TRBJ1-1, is GAGVSQSPSNKVTEKGKDVELRCDPISGHTALYWYRQSLGQGLEFLIYFQGNSAPDKSGLPSDRFSAERTGGSVSTLTIQRTQQEDSAVYLCASSHRTGGLGNTEAFFGQGTRLTVV.

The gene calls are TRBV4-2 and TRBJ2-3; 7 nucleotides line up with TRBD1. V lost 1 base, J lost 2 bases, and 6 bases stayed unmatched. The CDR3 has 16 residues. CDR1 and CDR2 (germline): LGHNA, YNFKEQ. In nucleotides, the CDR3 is TGTGCCAGCAGCCAAGGGGTTGGGACAGCCACAGATACGCAGTATTTT. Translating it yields CASSQGVGTATDTQYF.

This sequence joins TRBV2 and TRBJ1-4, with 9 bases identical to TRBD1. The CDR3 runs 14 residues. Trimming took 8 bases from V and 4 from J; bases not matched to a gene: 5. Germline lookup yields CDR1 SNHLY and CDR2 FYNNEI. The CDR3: CASVGTGINEKLFF. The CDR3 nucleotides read TGTGCCAGCGTCGGGACAGGGATTAATGAAAAACTGTTTTTT.

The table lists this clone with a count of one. CDR3 residues: CASSIIRGPQGHDYGYTF. The CDR3 nucleotides read TGTGCCAGTAGTATAATCAGGGGCCCCCAGGGTCATGACTATGGCTACACCTTC. The V and J genes are TRBV19 and TRBJ1-2, with a tentative D call TRBD1 (6 bases). This CDR3 has 18 residues. Looked up from germline, CDR1 is LNHDA and CDR2 is SQIVND (reference sequence). V gave up 2 bases and J gave up 3 bases, with 22 bases separating them.